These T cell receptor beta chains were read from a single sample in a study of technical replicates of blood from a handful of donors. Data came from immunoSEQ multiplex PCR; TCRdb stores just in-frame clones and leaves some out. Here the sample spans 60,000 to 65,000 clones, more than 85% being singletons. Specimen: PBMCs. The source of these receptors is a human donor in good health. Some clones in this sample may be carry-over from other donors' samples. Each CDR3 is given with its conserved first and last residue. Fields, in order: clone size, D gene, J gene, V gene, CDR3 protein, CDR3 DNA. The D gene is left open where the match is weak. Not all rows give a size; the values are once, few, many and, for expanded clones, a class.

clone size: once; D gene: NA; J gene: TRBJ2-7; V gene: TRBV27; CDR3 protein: CASRFLAGGAYEQYF; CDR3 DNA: TGTGCCAGCAGATTTCTGGCGGGCGGCGCCTACGAGCAGTACTTC
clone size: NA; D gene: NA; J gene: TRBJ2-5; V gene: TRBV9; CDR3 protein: CASSVGGETQYF; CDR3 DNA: TGTGCCAGCAGCGTAGGAGGGGAGACCCAGTACTTC
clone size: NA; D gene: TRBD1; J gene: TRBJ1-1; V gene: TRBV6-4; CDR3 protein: CASSAGGAGTEAFF; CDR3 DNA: TGTGCCAGCAGTGCAGGGGGCGCGGGTACTGAAGCTTTCTTT
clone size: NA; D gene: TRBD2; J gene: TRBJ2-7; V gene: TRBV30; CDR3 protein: CAWSVAGGYSYEQYF; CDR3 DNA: TGTGCCTGGAGTGTAGCGGGAGGATACTCCTACGAGCAGTACTTC
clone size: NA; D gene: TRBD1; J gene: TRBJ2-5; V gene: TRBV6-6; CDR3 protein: CASFRGQGFLETQYF; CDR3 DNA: TGTGCCAGCTTTCGGGGACAGGGTTTCTTGGAGACCCAGTACTTC
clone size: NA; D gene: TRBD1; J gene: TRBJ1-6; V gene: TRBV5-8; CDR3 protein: CASSLPGQGNSPLHF; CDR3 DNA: TGTGCCAGCAGCTTGCCCGGACAGGGTAATTCACCCCTCCACTTT
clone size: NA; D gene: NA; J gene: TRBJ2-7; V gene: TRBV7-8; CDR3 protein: CASSSGIGASYEQYF; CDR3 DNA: TGTGCCAGCAGCTCGGGGATAGGAGCGAGCTACGAGCAGTACTTC
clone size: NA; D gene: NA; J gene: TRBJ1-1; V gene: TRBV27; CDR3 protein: CASRGQTYKRNTEAFF; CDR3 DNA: TGTGCCAGCAGAGGACAGACCTATAAGAGGAACACTGAAGCTTTCTTT
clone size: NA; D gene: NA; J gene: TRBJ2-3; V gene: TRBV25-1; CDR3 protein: CASSDEGYGTDTQYF; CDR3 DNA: TGTGCCAGCAGTGATGAGGGTTATGGCACAGATACGCAGTATTTT
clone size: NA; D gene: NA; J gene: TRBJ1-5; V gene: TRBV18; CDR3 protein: CASSPAEYSNQPQHF; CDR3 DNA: TGTGCCAGCTCACCGGCAGAATATAGCAATCAGCCCCAGCATTTT
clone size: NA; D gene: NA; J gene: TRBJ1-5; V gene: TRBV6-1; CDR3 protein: CASSIEYGNQPQHF; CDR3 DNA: TGTGCCAGCAGCATTGAGTATGGCAATCAGCCCCAGCATTTT
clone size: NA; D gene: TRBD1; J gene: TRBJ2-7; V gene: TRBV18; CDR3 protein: CASSPSGQGPYEQYF; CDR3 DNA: TGTGCCAGCTCACCTTCGGGACAGGGGCCCTACGAGCAGTACTTC
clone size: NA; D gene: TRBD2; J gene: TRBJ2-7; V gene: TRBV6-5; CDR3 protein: CASSYSMLAGDYEQYF; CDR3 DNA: TGTGCCAGCAGTTACTCGATGCTGGCGGGGGATTACGAGCAGTACTTC
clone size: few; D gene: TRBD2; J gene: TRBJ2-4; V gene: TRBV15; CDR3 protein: CATSRGGGSVNIQYF; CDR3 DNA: TGTGCCACCAGCAGAGGTGGCGGGAGTGTTAACATTCAGTACTTC
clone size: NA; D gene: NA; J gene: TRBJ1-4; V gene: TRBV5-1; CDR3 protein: CASSSAGGYEKLFF; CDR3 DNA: TGCGCCAGCAGCTCAGCCGGGGGTTATGAAAAACTGTTTTTT
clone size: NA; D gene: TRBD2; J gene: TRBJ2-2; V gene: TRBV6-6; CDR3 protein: CASSLLAVNTGELFF; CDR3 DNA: TGTGCCAGCAGTTTACTAGCGGTGAACACCGGGGAGCTGTTTTTT
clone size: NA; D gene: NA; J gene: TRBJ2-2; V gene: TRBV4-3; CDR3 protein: CASSQERPGTGELFF; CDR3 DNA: TGCGCCAGCAGCCAAGAGAGGCCGGGGACCGGGGAGCTGTTTTTT